These T cell receptor beta chains were read from a single sample in a study of T cell repertoires in cytomegalovirus infection. TCRdb redid the calling of the reads with MiXCR, one entry per CDR3 protein. The sample has 200,000 to 300,000 distinct CDR3 sequences, roughly 10% seen once. The sequenced material came from PBMCs. The receptors stem from a human donor in good health (CMV status not recorded). Some clones in this sample may be carry-over from other donors' samples. Both conserved end residues are part of each CDR3. The order of the fields is V gene, D gene, J gene, clone size, CDR3 DNA, CDR3 protein. D genes are given only for firm matches. Not all rows give a size; the values are once, few, many and, for expanded clones, a class.

v_call: TRBV7-3; d_call: .; j_call: TRBJ2-1; clone_size: many; cdr3_nt: TGTGCCAGCAGCTTAACTGGCGCAGCAACCTACAATGAGCAGTTCTTC; cdr3_aa: CASSLTGAATYNEQFF
v_call: TRBV6-1; d_call: .; j_call: TRBJ2-1; clone_size: many; cdr3_nt: TGTGCCAGCAGAGTCGCAGGGGCTGCCTACAATGAGCAGTTCTTC; cdr3_aa: CASRVAGAAYNEQFF
v_call: TRBV5-1; d_call: .; j_call: TRBJ2-3; clone_size: many; cdr3_nt: TGCGCCAGCAGCTTGGGTCTTGACAAGCTCACAGATACGCAGTATTTT; cdr3_aa: CASSLGLDKLTDTQYF
v_call: TRBV3-1; d_call: .; j_call: TRBJ2-7; clone_size: .; cdr3_nt: TGTGCCAGCAGCCAAAGGGTGCCAGCCGAGCAGTACTTC; cdr3_aa: CASSQRVPAEQYF
v_call: TRBV14; d_call: TRBD1; j_call: TRBJ1-6; clone_size: many; cdr3_nt: TGTGCCAGCAGCCCCTCGACAGGGCGGAGTTCACCCCTCCACTTT; cdr3_aa: CASSPSTGRSSPLHF
v_call: TRBV6-2/TRBV6-3; d_call: .; j_call: TRBJ2-1; clone_size: few; cdr3_nt: TGTGCCAGCAGGGAAGTTAGGGAGCAGTTCTTC; cdr3_aa: CASREVREQFF
v_call: TRBV20-1; d_call: .; j_call: TRBJ2-5; clone_size: few; cdr3_nt: TGCAGTGCTAGAGGCGAGACCCAGTACTTC; cdr3_aa: CSARGETQYF
v_call: TRBV7-8; d_call: .; j_call: TRBJ1-1; clone_size: many; cdr3_nt: TGTGCCAGCAGCTCCTCCAGGAGTAACACTGAAGCTTTCTTT; cdr3_aa: CASSSSRSNTEAFF
v_call: TRBV7-8; d_call: TRBD1; j_call: TRBJ2-2; clone_size: many; cdr3_nt: TGTGCCAGCAGACTACGGCCAGGGACGACAGGGCGCACCGGGGAGCTGTTTTTT; cdr3_aa: CASRLRPGTTGRTGELFF
v_call: TRBV7-2; d_call: .; j_call: TRBJ2-3; clone_size: many; cdr3_nt: TGTGCCAGCAGCCCCACAGATACGCAGTATTTT; cdr3_aa: CASSPTDTQYF
v_call: TRBV7-9; d_call: .; j_call: TRBJ2-3; clone_size: .; cdr3_nt: TGTGCCAGCAGCGTCCCTAGCGCAAGCGCAGATACGCAGTATTTT; cdr3_aa: CASSVPSASADTQYF
v_call: TRBV20-1; d_call: TRBD2; j_call: TRBJ2-1; clone_size: .; cdr3_nt: TGCAGTGCTAACCCCATATATAGCGGGGAAAACTACAATGAGCAGTTCTTC; cdr3_aa: CSANPIYSGENYNEQFF
v_call: TRBV6-6; d_call: .; j_call: TRBJ1-4; clone_size: few; cdr3_nt: TGTGCCAGCAGTAGATCACCCGAACAGGATTTGGGGAAATCGCAAAAACTGTTTTTT; cdr3_aa: CASSRSPEQDLGKSQKLFF
v_call: TRBV20-1; d_call: .; j_call: TRBJ1-6; clone_size: many; cdr3_nt: TGCAGTGCTAGAGTTAGGGGAAATGGATCCCTCCACTTT; cdr3_aa: CSARVRGNGSLHF
v_call: TRBV19; d_call: TRBD1; j_call: TRBJ1-2; clone_size: many; cdr3_nt: TGTGCCAGCCAGGGGGACAGAGTCTATGGCTACACCTTC; cdr3_aa: CASQGDRVYGYTF
v_call: TRBV28; d_call: TRBD1; j_call: TRBJ2-6; clone_size: few; cdr3_nt: TGTGCCAGCAGTGTGACAGGGGGCAGTGGGGCCAACGTCCTGACTTTC; cdr3_aa: CASSVTGGSGANVLTF